This entry describes one T cell receptor (beta chain). The record originates from a study of T cell responses to AZD1222 COVID-19 vaccine. Clones were read by immunoSEQ multiplex PCR, and TCRdb kept only the in-frame ones, dropping some. The profile shows 160,000 or so clones, about nine tenths of them singletons. V lost 2 bases and J 2 bases, leaving 21 bases between the germline ends. The CDR3 runs to 18 residues. Germline CDR1 reads MNHEY; CDR2 reads SVGEGT. The input for sequencing was peripheral blood, taken 28 days after the second AZD1222 dose. The V and J genes are TRBV6-2 or TRBV6-3 and TRBJ1-1; a possible D gene is TRBD1 (5 bases). The TCR was taken from an adult who received the AZD1222 COVID-19 vaccine. CDR3 sequence reads: CASSYRGGSLGRNTEAFF. CDR3 bases: TGTGCCAGCAGTTACCGGGGTGGGAGCTTGGGACGAAACACTGAAGCTTTCTTT.